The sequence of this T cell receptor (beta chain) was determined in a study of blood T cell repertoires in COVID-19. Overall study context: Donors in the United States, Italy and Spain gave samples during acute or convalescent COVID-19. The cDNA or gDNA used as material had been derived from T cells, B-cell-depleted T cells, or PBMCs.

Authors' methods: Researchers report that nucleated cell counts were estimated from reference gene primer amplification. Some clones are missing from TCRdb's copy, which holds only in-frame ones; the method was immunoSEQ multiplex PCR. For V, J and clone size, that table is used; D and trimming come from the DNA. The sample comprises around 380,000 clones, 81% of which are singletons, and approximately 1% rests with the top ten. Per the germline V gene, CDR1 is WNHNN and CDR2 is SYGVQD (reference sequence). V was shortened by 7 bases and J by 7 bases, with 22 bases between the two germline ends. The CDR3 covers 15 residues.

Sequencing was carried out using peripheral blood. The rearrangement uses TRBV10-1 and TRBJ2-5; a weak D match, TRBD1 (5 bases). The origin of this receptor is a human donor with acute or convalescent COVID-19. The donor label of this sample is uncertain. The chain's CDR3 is CASTPGLTWRMTQYF. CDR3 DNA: TGCGCCAGCACCCCAGGGCTAACGTGGCGGATGACCCAGTACTTC.